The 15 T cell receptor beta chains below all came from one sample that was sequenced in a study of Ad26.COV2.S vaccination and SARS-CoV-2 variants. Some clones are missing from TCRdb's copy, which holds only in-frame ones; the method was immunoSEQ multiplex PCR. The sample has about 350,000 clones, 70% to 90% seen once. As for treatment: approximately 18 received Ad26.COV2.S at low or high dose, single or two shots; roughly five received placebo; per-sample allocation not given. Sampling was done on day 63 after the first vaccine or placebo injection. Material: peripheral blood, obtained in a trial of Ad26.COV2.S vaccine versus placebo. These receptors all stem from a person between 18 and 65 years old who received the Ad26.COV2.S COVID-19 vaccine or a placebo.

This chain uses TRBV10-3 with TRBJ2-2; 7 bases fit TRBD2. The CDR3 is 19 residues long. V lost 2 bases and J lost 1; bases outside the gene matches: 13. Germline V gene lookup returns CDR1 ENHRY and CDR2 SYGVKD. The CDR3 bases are TGTGCCATCAGTGAGGGATTAGCGGGTACCGTCCAGAACACCGGGGAGCTGTTTTTT. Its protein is CAISEGLAGTVQNTGELFF.

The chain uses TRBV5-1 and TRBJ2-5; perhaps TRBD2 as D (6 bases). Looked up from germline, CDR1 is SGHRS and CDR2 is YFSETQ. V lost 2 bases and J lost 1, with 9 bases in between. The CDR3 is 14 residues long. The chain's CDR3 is CASSFGGVQETQYF. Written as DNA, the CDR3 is TGCGCCAGCAGCTTCGGCGGGGTCCAAGAGACCCAGTACTTC.

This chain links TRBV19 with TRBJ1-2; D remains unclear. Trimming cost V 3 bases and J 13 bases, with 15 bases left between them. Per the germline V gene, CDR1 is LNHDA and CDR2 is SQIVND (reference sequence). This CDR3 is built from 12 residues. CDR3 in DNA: TGTGCCAGTAGTATGGGCCCCGTCGTTACCACCTTC. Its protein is CASSMGPVVTTF.

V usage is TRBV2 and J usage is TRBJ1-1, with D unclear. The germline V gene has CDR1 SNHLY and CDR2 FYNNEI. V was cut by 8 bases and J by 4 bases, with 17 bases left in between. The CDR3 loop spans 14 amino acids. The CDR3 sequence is CASAGLVLVTEAFF. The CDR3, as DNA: TGTGCCAGCGCCGGGTTGGTCCTTGTCACTGAAGCTTTCTTT.

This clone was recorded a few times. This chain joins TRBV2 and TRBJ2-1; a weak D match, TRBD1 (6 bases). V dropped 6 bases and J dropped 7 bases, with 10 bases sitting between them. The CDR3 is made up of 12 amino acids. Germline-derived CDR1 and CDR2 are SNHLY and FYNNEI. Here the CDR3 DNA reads TGTGCCAGCAGAAACAGGGCGAATGAGCAGTTCTTC. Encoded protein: CASRNRANEQFF.

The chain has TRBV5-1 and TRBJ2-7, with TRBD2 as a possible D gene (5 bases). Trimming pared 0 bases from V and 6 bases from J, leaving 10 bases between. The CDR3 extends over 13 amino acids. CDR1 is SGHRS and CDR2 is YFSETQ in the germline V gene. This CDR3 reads CASSLVEGTEQYF. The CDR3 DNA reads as TGCGCCAGCAGCTTGGTTGAGGGTACCGAGCAGTACTTC.

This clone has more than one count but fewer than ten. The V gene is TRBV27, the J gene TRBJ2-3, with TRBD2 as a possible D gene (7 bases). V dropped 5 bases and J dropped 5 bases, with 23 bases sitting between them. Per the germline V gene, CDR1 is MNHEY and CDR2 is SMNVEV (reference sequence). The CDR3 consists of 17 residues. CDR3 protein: CASSAGVARELLDTQYF. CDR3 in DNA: TGTGCCAGCAGTGCAGGGGTTGCGCGGGAGTTGTTAGATACGCAGTATTTT.

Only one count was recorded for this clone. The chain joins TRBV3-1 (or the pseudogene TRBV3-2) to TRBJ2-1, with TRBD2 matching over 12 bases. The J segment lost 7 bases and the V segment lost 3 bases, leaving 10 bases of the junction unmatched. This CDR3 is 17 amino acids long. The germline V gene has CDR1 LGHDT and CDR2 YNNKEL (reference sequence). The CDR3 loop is CASSHIPPSGGANEQFF. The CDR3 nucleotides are TGTGCCAGCAGCCATATCCCCCCTAGCGGGGGGGCGAATGAGCAGTTCTTC.

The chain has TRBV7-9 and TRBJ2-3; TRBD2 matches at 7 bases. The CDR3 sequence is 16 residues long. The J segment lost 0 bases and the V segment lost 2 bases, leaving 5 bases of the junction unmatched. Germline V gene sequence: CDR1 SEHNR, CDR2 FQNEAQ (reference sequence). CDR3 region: CASSLRSSGSTDTQYF. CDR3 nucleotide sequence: TGTGCCAGCAGCTTAAGGTCTAGCGGCAGCACAGATACGCAGTATTTT.

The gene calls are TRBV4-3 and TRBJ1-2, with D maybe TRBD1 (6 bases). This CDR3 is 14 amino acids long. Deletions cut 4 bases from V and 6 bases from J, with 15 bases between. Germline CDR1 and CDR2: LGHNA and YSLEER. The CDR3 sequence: CASSPRGDMDGYTF. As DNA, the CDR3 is TGCGCCAGCAGCCCTCGTGGGGACATGGATGGCTACACCTTC.

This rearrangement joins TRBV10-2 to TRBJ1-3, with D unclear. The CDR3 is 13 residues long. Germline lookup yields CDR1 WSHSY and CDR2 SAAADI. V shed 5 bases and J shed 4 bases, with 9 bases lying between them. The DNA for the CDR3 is TGCGCCAGCAGTATGAGGGAAGGAAACACCATATATTTT. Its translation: CASSMREGNTIYF.

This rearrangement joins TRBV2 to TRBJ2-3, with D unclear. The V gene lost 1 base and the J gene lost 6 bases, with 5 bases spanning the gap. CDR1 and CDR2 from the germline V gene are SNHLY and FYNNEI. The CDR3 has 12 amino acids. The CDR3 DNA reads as TGTGCCAGCAGTGAAGTAACGGATACGCAGTATTTT. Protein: CASSEVTDTQYF.

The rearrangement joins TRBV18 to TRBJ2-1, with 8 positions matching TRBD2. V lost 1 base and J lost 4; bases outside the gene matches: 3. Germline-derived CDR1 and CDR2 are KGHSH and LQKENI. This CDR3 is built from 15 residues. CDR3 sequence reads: CASSPLTSEYNEQFF. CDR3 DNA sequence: TGTGCCAGCTCACCACTGACTAGCGAGTACAATGAGCAGTTCTTC.

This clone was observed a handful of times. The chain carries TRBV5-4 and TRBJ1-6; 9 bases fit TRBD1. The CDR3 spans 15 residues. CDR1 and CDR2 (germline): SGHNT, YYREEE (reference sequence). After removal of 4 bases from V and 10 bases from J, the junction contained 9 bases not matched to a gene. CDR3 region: CASSQGTGLESPLHF. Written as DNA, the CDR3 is TGTGCCAGCAGCCAAGGGACAGGGTTGGAATCACCCCTCCACTTT.

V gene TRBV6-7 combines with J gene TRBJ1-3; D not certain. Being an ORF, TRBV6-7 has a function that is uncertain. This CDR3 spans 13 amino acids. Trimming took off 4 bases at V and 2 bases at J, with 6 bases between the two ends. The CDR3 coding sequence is TGTGCCAGCAGTTCAGATGCTGGAAACACCATATATTTT. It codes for CASSSDAGNTIYF.